This TCR beta chain was profiled in a study of blood T cell repertoires in COVID-19 (dated by TCRdb to about 2020). Concerning the study at large: The collaborator samples originated in the United States, Italy and Spain and spanned the acute and convalescent phases of COVID-19. The prospective study material was composed of cDNA or gDNA derived from T cells, B-cell-depleted T cells, or PBMCs. Deeply sampled blood TCRbeta repertoires from subjects exposed to, actively infected with, or recovered from COVID-19 were included in the dataset. The repertoires were released in a freely available public database meant as a resource for research on the immune response to SARS-CoV-2. Samples came from the ongoing ImmuneRACE study (first 160 participants) plus 1,254 subjects from 6 global collaborators. A de-identified subject ID, COVID-19 status, age in years and sex were almost always included in the sample metadata. HLA class I and class II types, where available, came from metadata supplied by the sample provider rather than from assay-based typing.

TCRbeta CDR3 regions were amplified from genomic DNA by means of the immunoSEQ Assay, a bias-controlled multiplex PCR. Turning to the authors' computational methods: The number of nucleated cells in each sample was estimated by amplification of reference gene primers within the assay. To quantify the absolute abundance of each unique TCRbeta CDR3 rearrangement, sequence reads were collapsed and filtered. For each sample, productive Simpson clonality was calculated as the square root of Simpson's diversity index over productive rearrangements. Drawn from immuneACCESS, this table holds only the in-frame rearrangements with V and J called that TCRdb kept. Clones are partly lost; checked studies trace under half to an unresolved V gene and leave the rest unexplained. The V and J calls and the clone size are those of that table, but D and trimming were determined from the DNA. The sample table shows approximately 150,000 clones, and 76% are seen once. The ten largest clonotypes hold 4.2% of the sample.

Per the germline V gene (reference sequence), LGHDT is the CDR1 and YNNKEL is the CDR2. V sheds 5 bases and J sheds 1 base, leaving 3 bases between their ends. The CDR3 sequence holds 11 residues, the cysteine and phenylalanine included. Only the CDR3 part of the read is kept: 33 bases, read in frame from the first base. Each collaborating institution followed its own protocols to collect whole blood in K2EDTA tubes. For TCRbeta analysis, collaborators shipped samples in one of three forms: frozen whole blood, isolated PBMCs, or DNA extracted from either of those sample types. This clone was seen a handful of times. Its recognized antigen is unknown. Base qualities were left out, and no much larger clone turns up one base away. Here is what the overall study found, with its caveats: The quantity of clinical and demographic metadata differed by source and by participant and was supplied without curation.

The sequencing sample was made of peripheral blood. Recombination joined TRBV3-1 (or the pseudogene TRBV3-2) with TRBJ2-7; confidence is insufficient to name the D gene. The clonotype comes from a man between 60 and 70 years old with acute or convalescent COVID-19. The DNA reads as follows: TGTGCCAGCAGCTCTTCCTACGAGCAGTACTTC. The encoded protein is CASSSSYEQYF.